This TCR beta chain was documented in a study of blood T cell repertoires in COVID-19. About the study: There were acute and convalescent COVID-19 samples, and they came from the United States, Italy and Spain. The cDNA or gDNA used as material had been derived from T cells, B-cell-depleted T cells, or PBMCs.

Deletions cut 7 bases from V and 8 bases from J, with 26 bases between. The CDR3 has 16 residues. CDR1 and CDR2 from the germline V gene are MNHNY and SVGAGI (reference sequence). Seattle's enrolled individuals joined amid active infection and were then monitored longitudinally. As processed by the authors: Amplification of reference gene primers provided the estimated nucleated cell counts. Sequenced by immunoSEQ multiplex PCR; TCRdb stores in-frame clones only, minus some. That table is the source of V, J and clone size, and D and trimming were worked out from the DNA. The data show about 160,000 clones, approximately 86% seen once.

The sequenced material came from peripheral blood. The genes are TRBV6-6 and TRBJ1-2; D unclear. The TCR originated in a man aged 60 to 75 with COVID-19, enrolled during active disease. Written as DNA, the CDR3 is TGTGCCAGCACGGTCGATAATTCTCGTGGTGGCGGGGGCTACACCTTC. As protein: CASTVDNSRGGGGYTF.